Below, 24 T cell receptor beta chains from the same sample are listed, as sequenced in a study of identical twins (dated by TCRdb to about 2016). The library came from 5' RACE. The run used an Illumina HiSeq 2000. TCRdb reprocessing: public reads trimmed at Q25 with fastp, clones called with MiXCR, in-frame beta chains kept. Rows are combined by CDR3 protein, so each entry shows the most common genes and DNA. The sample table shows about 470,000 distinct CDR3 sequences, and approximately 25% are seen once. Just under 3% of the sample comes from the top ten. These data also formed part of another study, on T cells expressing NK-cell markers.

Sequencing was performed on CD4+ T cells sorted from blood. The source of these receptors is a woman aged 18 to 35 in good health.

This chain links TRBV20-1 with TRBJ2-7; D remains ambiguous. Germline CDR1 and CDR2: DFQATT and SNEGSKA (reference sequence). The CDR3 extends over 14 amino acids. V was cut by 5 bases and J by 5 bases, with 19 bases left in between. In DNA form, the CDR3 reads TGCAGTGCTTGGGTTCTCGATACGGGCCACGAGCAGTACTTC. Translating gives CSAWVLDTGHEQYF.

The rearrangement joins TRBV7-3 to TRBJ2-1; 11 nucleotides align to TRBD2. CDR1 and CDR2 from the germline V gene are SGHTA and FQGTGA. This CDR3 is built from 16 residues. V lost 5 bases to trimming and J lost 4 bases; unmatched junction nucleotides: 7. CDR3 nucleotide sequence: TGTGCCAGCAGCCCCTCTAGCGGGGGGCCTTACAATGAGCAGTTCTTC. Translated: CASSPSSGGPYNEQFF.

This clonotype came up a few times. CDR3 in DNA: TGCAGTGCTACACAGGGTGGGGACAATGAGCAGTTCTTC. Translated, it gives CSATQGGDNEQFF. The chain uses TRBV20-1 and TRBJ2-1; possibly TRBD1 for D (6 bases). The CDR3 runs 13 residues. V was shortened by 4 bases and J by 5 bases, with 12 bases between the two germline ends. Germline loops: CDR1 DFQATT, CDR2 SNEGSKA (reference sequence).

This chain uses TRBV20-1 with TRBJ2-5; 10 positions agree with TRBD2. With 6 bases clipped from V and 2 bases from J, the junction kept 3 bases outside the gene matches. The CDR3 sequence is 13 residues long. Germline V lookup: CDR1 DFQATT, CDR2 SNEGSKA (reference sequence). The CDR3 spells CSASTSGQETQYF. CDR3 DNA: TGCAGTGCCTCGACTAGCGGGCAAGAGACCCAGTACTTC.

In its sample, this clonotype was seen a few times. The gene calls are TRBV4-3 and TRBJ2-1; 12 bases match TRBD2. Germline loops: CDR1 LGHNA, CDR2 YSLEER. J lost 3 bases, V lost 4 bases, and 7 bases had no gene match. This CDR3 has 17 amino acids. The CDR3 DNA follows: TGCGCCAGCAGCCTCCGGACTAGCGGGGACTTCTACAATGAGCAGTTCTTC. Residues: CASSLRTSGDFYNEQFF.

There are a few counts of this clonotype. The rearrangement joins TRBV3-1 to TRBJ2-5; tentatively, D is TRBD2 (5 bases). V lost 4 bases, J lost 5 bases, and 11 bases lay in between. Germline CDR1 reads LGHDT; CDR2 reads YNNKEL (reference sequence). This CDR3 region has 13 residues. The CDR3 sequence is CASSLRRTETQYF. In DNA form, the CDR3 reads TGTGCCAGCAGCCTAAGGAGGACGGAGACCCAGTACTTC.

This clonotype occurred a few times. This chain links TRBV12-3 or TRBV12-4 with TRBJ2-1; 8 bases line up with TRBD2. J gave up 12 bases and V 2 bases, and 9 bases lay outside the gene matches. The CDR3 extends over 14 amino acids. DNA for the CDR3: TGTGCCAGCAGTTTATTAGGGACTAGGGTCGGGCAGTTCTTC. This gives the protein CASSLLGTRVGQFF.

The chain has TRBV10-3 and TRBJ2-7, with 12 nucleotides matching TRBD2. V dropped 2 bases and J dropped 1; count of bases not matched to a gene: 3. Germline values: CDR1 ENHRY, CDR2 SYGVKD. The CDR3 extends over 16 amino acids. CDR3 protein: CAISERLAGDSYEQYF. The CDR3 bases are TGTGCCATCAGTGAGAGACTAGCGGGGGATTCCTACGAGCAGTACTTC.

This chain uses TRBV7-9 with TRBJ2-7; D might be TRBD1 or TRBD2, each matching 6 bases. CDR1 and CDR2 (germline): SEHNR, FQNEAQ (reference sequence). The CDR3 totals 17 residues. Trimming pared 5 bases from V and 6 bases from J, leaving 26 bases between. Written as DNA, the CDR3 is TGTGCCAGCAGCCCTAGAGGGAGAAGAGGGGGGTTTGGCGAGCAGTACTTC. This sequence encodes CASSPRGRRGGFGEQYF.

This clonotype appeared a few times. The V gene is TRBV7-8, the J gene TRBJ2-7, with D possibly being TRBD1 (5 bases). The CDR3 length is 15 residues. V lost 4 bases and J 3 bases, leaving 16 bases between the germline ends. Germline V lookup: CDR1 SGHVS, CDR2 FQNEAQ. CDR3 in DNA: TGTGCCAGCAGCTCCACCCCGGACATTTACTACGAGCAGTACTTC. It translates to CASSSTPDIYYEQYF.

This chain links TRBV20-1 with TRBJ1-2; 7 bases fit TRBD1. The CDR3 consists of 14 residues. J was trimmed by 7 bases and V by 1 base; bases with no gene match: 9. Germline CDR1 DFQATT, CDR2 SNEGSKA (reference sequence). The CDR3 DNA is TGCAGTGCTAGAGTTCAGGGACCAGGGGGTGGCTACACCTTC. Its protein is CSARVQGPGGGYTF.

This chain joins TRBV12-3 or TRBV12-4 and TRBJ2-5; 7 bases line up with TRBD2. CDR3 length: 18 residues. V lost 3 bases and J lost 5; bases outside the gene matches: 18. This chain's CDR3 is CASSFFPSDVRRGETQYF. The CDR3 DNA reads as TGTGCCAGCAGTTTTTTCCCCTCGGACGTCCGGCGGGGGGAGACCCAGTACTTC.

This clonotype occurred a few times. The genes are TRBV7-2 and TRBJ2-1, with D possibly matching TRBD2 (5 bases). Germline CDR1 and CDR2: SGHTA and FQGNSA. V shed 6 bases and J shed 11 bases, with 11 bases lying between them. The CDR3 spans 11 residues. The CDR3: CASRDGLQQFF. In nucleotides, the CDR3 is TGTGCCAGCAGGGATGGACTTCAGCAGTTCTTC.

The chain links TRBV20-1 to TRBJ2-7, with 11 bases lining up with TRBD1. The V segment lost 6 bases and the J segment 5 bases; nucleotides outside the gene matches: 9. The CDR3 contains 14 residues. Germline CDR1 DFQATT, CDR2 SNEGSKA (reference sequence). The CDR3 DNA sequence: TGCAGTGCAAACACCGGGACAGGGGGAAACGAGCAGTACTTC. This sequence encodes CSANTGTGGNEQYF.

The chain combines TRBV20-1 with TRBJ2-5; no clear D gene. V gave up 3 bases and J gave up 2 bases, with 13 bases separating them. The CDR3 is 14 residues long. Germline-derived CDR1 and CDR2 are DFQATT and SNEGSKA (reference sequence). CDR3 DNA: TGCAGTGCTAGCGGGTGGCGCCAGCAAGAGACCCAGTACTTC. It yields the protein CSASGWRQQETQYF.

This sequence joins TRBV2 and TRBJ2-7; 11 positions agree with TRBD2. CDR3 length: 15 residues. V lost 7 bases and J lost 5; bases outside the gene matches: 10. Germline V CDR1 and CDR2: SNHLY, FYNNEI. Here the CDR3 reads CASTTSGAYRDEQYF. The CDR3 DNA reads as TGTGCCAGCACGACTAGCGGGGCCTACCGAGACGAGCAGTACTTC.

The chain employs TRBV6-5 and TRBJ2-2; TRBD2 matches at 7 bases. Germline V lookup: CDR1 MNHEY, CDR2 SVGAGI. V was clipped by 2 bases and J by 5 bases; unmatched bases: 8. This CDR3 is built from 16 residues. The CDR3 bases are TGTGCCAGCAGTTACCTGGTTCAGGGAGGGACCGGGGAGCTGTTTTTT. Translated: CASSYLVQGGTGELFF.

This sequence joins TRBV9 and TRBJ2-1; no clear D gene. Looked up from germline, CDR1 is SGDLS and CDR2 is YYNGEE. V was clipped by 0 bases and J by 1 base, with 5 bases between them. The CDR3 totals 14 residues. The CDR3 region is CASSVATSYNEQFF. The CDR3 DNA is TGTGCCAGCAGCGTAGCGACATCCTACAATGAGCAGTTCTTC.

The chain has TRBV7-2 and TRBJ2-7; D may be TRBD1 or TRBD2 (6 bases each). Germline CDR1 is SGHTA and CDR2 is FQGNSA. This CDR3 is built from 15 residues. V lost 0 bases, J lost 2 bases, and 11 bases lay in between. This chain's CDR3 is CASSLAQGTPYEQYF. The CDR3 coding sequence is TGTGCCAGCAGCTTAGCGCAGGGGACTCCCTACGAGCAGTACTTC.

The chain recombines TRBV18 with TRBJ2-7; no firm D call. There are 13 residues in the CDR3. Per germline, CDR1 KGHSH and CDR2 LQKENI. With 1 base removed from V and 6 bases from J, the gap between germline ends came to 10 bases. The CDR3, as DNA: TGTGCCAGCTCACCACTCGACCAGACCGAGCAGTACTTC. Residues: CASSPLDQTEQYF.

This clonotype was seen a handful of times. The genes are TRBV20-1 and TRBJ2-1; 10 bases agree with TRBD2. V lost 4 bases to trimming and J lost 8 bases; unmatched junction nucleotides: 8. The CDR3 sequence is 14 residues long. Germline lookup yields CDR1 DFQATT and CDR2 SNEGSKA (reference sequence). CDR3 residues: CSAKGLAGVDEQFF. CDR3 nucleotides: TGCAGTGCTAAGGGGCTAGCGGGGGTGGATGAGCAGTTCTTC.

The gene calls are TRBV7-3 and TRBJ1-5, with D possibly TRBD1 on 5 matching bases. Germline V gives CDR1 SGHTA, CDR2 FQGTGA. CDR3 length equals 17 residues. With 3 bases removed from V and 0 bases from J, the gap between germline ends came to 15 bases. CDR3 protein: CASSFPRATYSNQPQHF. DNA of the CDR3: TGTGCCAGCAGCTTCCCCAGGGCCACCTATAGCAATCAGCCCCAGCATTTT.

The chain combines TRBV15 with TRBJ2-7; a weak D match, TRBD1 (7 bases). The CDR3 sequence is 17 residues long. V lost 1 base, J lost 2 bases, and 18 bases lay in between. Per the germline V gene, CDR1 is LNHNV and CDR2 is YYDKDF (reference sequence). The CDR3 DNA follows: TGTGCCACCAGCAGAGGAGGGTGGCGGGACAGTGCCTACGAGCAGTACTTC. Its protein product is CATSRGGWRDSAYEQYF.

The chain recombines TRBV7-2 with TRBJ1-1; D ambiguous. The CDR3 is 14 amino acids. With 4 bases removed from V and 4 bases from J, the gap between germline ends came to 13 bases. Germline V gene sequence: CDR1 SGHTA, CDR2 FQGNSA. The CDR3 spells CASSYHGRITEAFF. For the CDR3, the DNA is TGTGCCAGCAGCTACCACGGGAGGATCACTGAAGCTTTCTTT.